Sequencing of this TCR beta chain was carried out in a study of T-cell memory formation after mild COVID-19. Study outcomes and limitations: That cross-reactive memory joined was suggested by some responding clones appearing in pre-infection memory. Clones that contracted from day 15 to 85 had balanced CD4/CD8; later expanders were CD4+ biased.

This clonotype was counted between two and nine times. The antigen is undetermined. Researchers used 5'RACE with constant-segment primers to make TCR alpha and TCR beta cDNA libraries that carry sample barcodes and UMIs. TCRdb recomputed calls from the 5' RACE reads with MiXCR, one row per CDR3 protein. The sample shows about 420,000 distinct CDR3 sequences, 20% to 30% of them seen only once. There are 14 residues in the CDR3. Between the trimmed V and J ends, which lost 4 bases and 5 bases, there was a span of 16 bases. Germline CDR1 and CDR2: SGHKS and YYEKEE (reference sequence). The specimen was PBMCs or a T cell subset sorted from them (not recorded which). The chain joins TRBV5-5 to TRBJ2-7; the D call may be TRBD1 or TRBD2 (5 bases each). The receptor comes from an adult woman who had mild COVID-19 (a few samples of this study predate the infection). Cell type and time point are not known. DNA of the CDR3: TGTGCCAGCAGCCCGCCGGGACGGATGGACGAGCAGTACTTC. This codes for CASSPPGRMDEQYF.